This entry lists 8 T cell receptor beta chains sequenced from one sample in a study of shared clonotypes between healthy human individuals. Method: immunoSEQ multiplex PCR; TCRdb's copy keeps in-frame clones and lacks some. The sample yields roughly 600,000 clones, 95% to 98% seen once. Cells designated naive CD8 were CD45RO-negative and were positively selected for CCR7, with terminally differentiated effector memory CD45RA+ cells excluded. The source material was naive CD8+ T cells sorted from blood. The receptors here all came from a young man in good health.

This clone was recorded once. The V call is TRBV7-6, the J call TRBJ1-4; 9 positions match TRBD1. V was pared by 5 bases and J by 4 bases, with 11 bases of the junction left unmatched. Germline V gene sequence: CDR1 SGHVS, CDR2 FNYEAQ. The CDR3 sequence is 17 residues long. The CDR3 region is CASSRQGEALFNEKLFF. The CDR3 coding sequence is TGTGCCAGCAGCAGACAGGGGGAGGCTTTATTTAATGAAAAACTGTTTTTT.

The chain combines TRBV7-2 with TRBJ2-7, with a weak D call TRBD2 (5 bases). The CDR3 contains 14 residues. Germline values: CDR1 SGHTA, CDR2 FQGNSA. V gave up 0 bases and J gave up 4 bases, with 10 bases separating them. CDR3 sequence: CASSLAGVPYEQYF. CDR3 nucleotide sequence: TGTGCCAGCAGCTTAGCGGGAGTCCCGTACGAGCAGTACTTC. The full variable domain, rest sourced from reference TRBV7-2 and TRBJ2-7, is GAGVSQSPSNKVTEKGKDVELRCDPISGHTALYWYRQSLGQGLEFLIYFQGNSAPDKSGLPSDRFSAERTGGSVSTLTIQRTQQEDSAVYLCASSLAGVPYEQYFGPGTRLTVT.

This sequence joins TRBV5-1 and TRBJ1-2; 7 nucleotides line up with TRBD1. The germline CDR1 and CDR2 sequences are SGHRS and YFSETQ. V trimming: 6 bases; J trimming: 6 bases; junction bases outside the gene matches: 5. The CDR3 is 12 residues long. The CDR3, as DNA: TGCGCCAGCATCCTCGGGACAGATGGCTACACCTTC. Residues: CASILGTDGYTF.

CDR3 in amino acids: CSARLAEKQYF. DNA for the CDR3: TGCAGTGCGAGGCTAGCGGAAAAGCAGTACTTC. This rearrangement joins TRBV20-1 to TRBJ2-7; 7 bases line up with TRBD2. Germline V CDR1 and CDR2: DFQATT, SNEGSKA (reference sequence). The CDR3 loop spans 11 amino acids. With 6 bases clipped from V and 8 bases from J, the junction kept 7 bases outside the gene matches.

V is TRBV5-4 and J is TRBJ2-7, with D possibly being TRBD2 (6 bases). The CDR3 runs 17 residues. The germline V gene encodes CDR1 SGHNT and CDR2 YYREEE (reference sequence). V lost 0 bases and J lost 0, with 16 bases in between. The CDR3 region has the DNA TGTGCCAGCAGCTTGGGGGTTGGTAGCGGAAGCTCCTACGAGCAGTACTTC. Its protein is CASSLGVGSGSSYEQYF.

The V gene is TRBV7-9, the J gene TRBJ2-1, with D unclear. The V end was cut by 5 bases, the J end by 0 bases, with 17 bases between. Germline CDR1 and CDR2: SEHNR and FQNEAQ (reference sequence). The CDR3 length is 17 residues. CDR3 sequence (DNA): TGTGCCAGCAGCACCCCGGAGAGCTTAAACTCCTACAATGAGCAGTTCTTC. The encoded protein is CASSTPESLNSYNEQFF.

The V call is TRBV2, the J call TRBJ2-5, with TRBD2 matching 9 bases. CDR1 SNHLY and CDR2 FYNNEI come from the germline V gene. The CDR3 covers 13 residues. V dropped 10 bases and J dropped 4; count of bases not matched to a gene: 7. CDR3 in DNA: TGTGCCAATAGCGGGAGCGGTGGAGAGACCCAGTACTTC. Its protein product is CANSGSGGETQYF.

The J gene is TRBJ2-2, the V gene TRBV27; 8 bases agree with TRBD1. V trimming: 3 bases; J trimming: 6 bases; junction bases outside the gene matches: 9. CDR3 length: 16 amino acids. Germline CDR1 reads MNHEY; CDR2 reads SMNVEV (reference sequence). CDR3 in DNA: TGTGCCAGCAGTTTGGGGTCAGGGGGCCTGTCCGGGGAGCTGTTTTTT. It specifies CASSLGSGGLSGELFF.